This T cell receptor beta chain came from a study of T cell responses to AZD1222 COVID-19 vaccine. The CDR3 has 17 amino acids. Germline loops: CDR1 MNHEY, CDR2 SMNVEV (reference sequence). Deletions cut 5 bases from V and 0 bases from J, with 17 bases between. Study conclusions and caveats: No day 14 peak samples; only post-peak repertoires were characterized. With dominance at 160-218 and 743-854, vaccine-associated CD4 TCRs spanned spike.

This table comes from immunoSEQ multiplex PCR, and its TCRdb copy is limited to in-frame clones, with some not included. The sample gives some 120,000 clones, 70% to 90% of which show up once; under 11% is in the top ten. Concerning this clone itself: As yet, its antigen is unknown.

The clonotype comes from an adult in good health. The V and J genes are TRBV27 and TRBJ2-1, with D perhaps matching TRBD1 (6 bases). The sequences come from peripheral blood, collected on day 0 of AZD1222 vaccination. The CDR3 protein is CASSPTSAGASYNEQFF. The DNA of the CDR3 is TGTGCCAGCAGTCCTACGTCGGCAGGGGCCTCCTACAATGAGCAGTTCTTC.